This paragraph covers one T cell receptor beta chain sequence. Generated by immunoSEQ multiplex PCR, the TCRdb table keeps only in-frame clones and is missing some. The table includes hundreds of thousands of clones, 70% to 90% detected once. These data come from a study of blood T cell repertoires in COVID-19. V was clipped by 0 bases and J by 1 base, with 18 bases between them. Germline V gene lookup returns CDR1 WSHSY and CDR2 SAAADI. This CDR3 comprises 18 residues. Specimen: PBMCs or T cells enriched from blood (not recorded which). The chain employs TRBV10-2 and TRBJ2-5; D possibly corresponds to TRBD2 (5 bases). This TCR derives from a man aged 50 to 60 who had been exposed to COVID-19. CDR3 coding DNA: TGCGCCAGCAGTGAGTCGATTTGGGCTAGCAGTATCCAAGAGACCCAGTACTTC. Its protein is CASSESIWASSIQETQYF.